Listed below are T cell receptor beta chains from one sample, sequenced in a study of T cell repertoires in cytomegalovirus infection. TCRdb reprocessed the reads via MiXCR and lists one record per CDR3 protein. The sample includes hundreds of thousands of distinct CDR3 sequences, about a sixth of them seen just once. Sequencing used PBMCs. All receptors come from a human donor in good health (CMV status not recorded). Some clones in this sample may be carry-over from other donors' samples. CDR3s include the opening cysteine and the closing phenylalanine or tryptophan. A D gene is named only where the DNA matches it firmly. Clone sizes are given selectively: once, few, many, or a class where the clone is expanded.

V	D	J	size	CDR3	DNA
TRBV7-9	-	TRBJ1-2	-	CASTLRGTDHYGYTF	TGTGCCAGCACCCTAAGAGGGACGGATCACTATGGCTACACCTTC
TRBV7-8	-	TRBJ2-5	many	CASSLGALRDETQYF	TGTGCCAGCAGCTTAGGGGCCCTTCGGGATGAGACCCAGTACTTC
TRBV7-6	TRBD2	TRBJ2-7	many	CASSLVGVGTGGYEQYF	TGTGCCAGCAGCTTAGTAGGTGTCGGAACGGGGGGTTACGAGCAGTACTTC
TRBV7-2	-	TRBJ2-7	many	CASSSREFSYEQYF	TGTGCCAGCAGTTCAAGAGAGTTCTCCTACGAGCAGTACTTC
TRBV20-1	-	TRBJ2-7	once	CSAHPGSEPYEQYF	TGCAGTGCCCACCCGGGATCGGAGCCCTACGAGCAGTACTTC
TRBV7-2	TRBD2	TRBJ2-1	many	CASSPLAGGRTGEQFF	TGTGCCAGCAGCCCCCTAGCGGGGGGCCGCACTGGTGAGCAGTTCTTC
TRBV28	TRBD1	TRBJ2-1	few	CASSPQGILSYNEQFF	TGTGCCAGCAGTCCACAGGGGATCCTCTCCTACAATGAGCAGTTCTTC
TRBV20-1	-	TRBJ2-3	-	CSARHPPGTDTQYF	TGCAGTGCTAGGCACCCCCCGGGAACAGATACGCAGTATTTT
TRBV6-5	-	TRBJ1-5	-	CASSYSRGVEDTQHF	TGTGCCAGCAGTTACTCGAGAGGGGTCGAGGATACGCAGCATTTT
TRBV10-3	-	TRBJ1-6	-	CAISERKEGSPLHF	TGTGCCATCAGTGAGCGGAAGGAGGGGTCACCCCTCCACTTT
TRBV2	-	TRBJ1-4	-	CASSWTDKSQSGELFF	TGTGCCAGCAGTTGGACCGACAAGTCTCAGAGCGGTGAACTGTTTTTT
TRBV4-1	TRBD1	TRBJ1-1	many	CASSQRDNRGAEAFF	TGCGCCAGCAGCCAGAGAGATAACAGGGGGGCTGAAGCTTTCTTT
TRBV27	TRBD1	TRBJ1-6	-	CASSLRDRGYNSPLHF	TGTGCCAGCAGTCTCCGGGACAGGGGATATAATTCACCCCTCCACTTT
TRBV20-1	-	TRBJ1-1	few	CSARDGTGMNTEAFF	TGCAGTGCTAGAGACGGGACGGGCATGAACACTGAAGCTTTCTTT
TRBV15	-	TRBJ2-7	-	CATSRDFLGPRYF	TGTGCCACCAGCAGAGATTTTCTGGGACCCCGGTACTTC
TRBV20-1	TRBD1	TRBJ1-5	few	CSAKTRQGSLSQPQHF	TGCAGTGCCAAAACTAGACAGGGATCTTTAAGTCAGCCCCAGCATTTT
TRBV2	-	TRBJ1-1	-	CASISGKAFF	TGTGCCAGCATTTCGGGGAAAGCTTTCTTT
TRBV12-3/TRBV12-4	TRBD1	TRBJ2-5	many	CASTLGQGAETQYF	TGTGCCAGCACCCTAGGGCAGGGGGCTGAGACCCAGTACTTC
TRBV5-1	-	TRBJ2-6	-	CIIYVLTF	TGCATAATATATGTCCTGACTTTC
TRBV20-1	TRBD1	TRBJ2-7	-	CSARDLKPAGGYEQYF	TGCAGTGCTAGAGATCTAAAGCCTGCAGGGGGCTACGAGCAGTACTTC
TRBV7-9	TRBD2	TRBJ2-7	-	CASSPSLLAGEQYF	TGTGCCAGCAGCCCCTCCCTCCTAGCGGGCGAGCAGTACTTC
TRBV2	-	TRBJ1-1	-	CASSEVLTTPPTFF	TGTGCCAGCAGTGAAGTCTTAACTACCCCGCCGACTTTCTTT
TRBV19	TRBD1	TRBJ2-1	few	CASSTTGGRNEQFF	TGTGCCAGTAGTACGACAGGGGGGAGGAATGAGCAGTTCTTC
TRBV28	-	TRBJ2-7	-	CASSSGQSEQYF	TGTGCCAGCAGTTCCGGACAGTCCGAGCAGTACTTC
TRBV6-2/TRBV6-3	-	TRBJ2-7	-	CASSTQRGEQYF	TGTGCCAGCAGTACCCAACGGGGGGAGCAGTACTTC
TRBV11-2	-	TRBJ1-3	many	CASSPPGVGGNTIYF	TGTGCCAGCAGCCCGCCGGGGGTTGGTGGAAACACCATATATTTT
TRBV20-1	-	TRBJ1-1	-	CSAPLDTEAFF	TGCAGTGCTCCTTTGGACACTGAAGCTTTCTTT
TRBV28	TRBD1	TRBJ1-5	few	CASSSTGGGQPQHF	TGTGCCAGCAGCTCTACAGGGGGGGGTCAGCCCCAGCATTTT
TRBV6-1	-	TRBJ1-1	few	CASSDLGNTEAFF	TGTGCCAGCAGTGATCTGGGGAACACTGAAGCTTTCTTT
TRBV11-2	-	TRBJ2-5	many	CASINREGGETQYF	TGTGCCAGCATCAATCGGGAAGGGGGTGAGACCCAGTACTTC
TRBV19	-	TRBJ2-5	many	CASSIDRQETQYF	TGTGCCAGTAGTATAGACAGACAAGAGACCCAGTACTTC
TRBV7-2	TRBD1	TRBJ1-6	many	CASSRFRTGSSYNSPLHF	TGTGCCAGCAGCCGCTTCAGGACAGGGAGCTCCTATAATTCACCCCTCCACTTT
TRBV7-2	-	TRBJ1-4	many	CASSLTLQRASIEKLFF	TGTGCCAGCAGCTTGACATTGCAAAGAGCCTCAATTGAAAAACTGTTTTTT
TRBV4-2	TRBD1	TRBJ1-2	-	CASSQKQGAEYGYTF	TGTGCCAGCAGCCAAAAACAGGGGGCTGAGTATGGCTACACCTTC
TRBV28	TRBD1	TRBJ1-2	-	CASSFGQGRYGYTF	TGTGCCAGCAGTTTCGGACAGGGGCGCTATGGCTACACCTTC
TRBV7-2	TRBD1	TRBJ2-1	many	CASSSGTGISYNEQFF	TGTGCCAGCAGCTCCGGGACAGGGATCTCCTACAATGAGCAGTTCTTC
TRBV20-1	-	TRBJ1-3	few	CSARPDPGTGNTIYF	TGCAGTGCTAGACCAGACCCAGGGACTGGAAACACCATATATTTT
TRBV19	-	TRBJ1-5	few	CASSIDGKTSSNQPQHF	TGTGCCAGTAGTATAGACGGTAAAACTTCAAGCAATCAGCCCCAGCATTTT
TRBV4-2	-	TRBJ1-5	many	CASSQGADSNQPQHF	TGTGCCAGCAGCCAGGGGGCGGATAGCAATCAGCCCCAGCATTTT
TRBV19	-	TRBJ1-1	few	CATTNARRTEAFF	TGTGCCACCACCAACGCCCGTCGGACTGAAGCTTTCTTT
TRBV20-1	-	TRBJ1-1	many	CSAWTLSMNTEAFF	TGCAGTGCTTGGACGCTTAGCATGAACACTGAAGCTTTCTTT
TRBV5-1	-	TRBJ2-3	many	CASSLVQGFTDTQYF	TGCGCCAGCAGCTTGGTTCAGGGATTCACAGATACGCAGTATTTT
TRBV12-3/TRBV12-4	-	TRBJ2-1	-	CASSLPNSMGKEQFF	TGTGCCAGCAGTTTACCCAACTCCATGGGGAAGGAGCAGTTCTTC
TRBV28	-	TRBJ2-5	few	CASSVIDRKETQYF	TGTGCCAGCAGTGTAATAGACAGAAAAGAGACCCAGTACTTC
TRBV12-3/TRBV12-4	TRBD1	TRBJ1-6	many	CASRLGTGGASPLHF	TGTGCCAGCAGATTAGGGACAGGGGGGGCCTCACCCCTCCACTTT
TRBV20-1	-	TRBJ2-2	-	CSAPPWGATGELFF	TGCAGTGCCCCGCCTTGGGGCGCCACCGGGGAGCTGTTTTTT
TRBV6-1	-	TRBJ2-1	many	CASSEVQVSYNEQFF	TGTGCCAGCAGTGAAGTACAGGTATCCTACAATGAGCAGTTCTTC
TRBV12-3/TRBV12-4	-	TRBJ2-4	few	CASSLTGSAKNIQYF	TGTGCCAGCAGTTTAACGGGTTCCGCCAAAAACATTCAGTACTTC
TRBV10-3	-	TRBJ1-2	few	CAISEQGGYGYTF	TGTGCCATCAGTGAGCAGGGTGGCTATGGCTACACCTTC
TRBV28	-	TRBJ1-4	many	CASSFPLGGGANEKLFF	TGTGCCAGCAGTTTTCCTCTCGGGGGGGGGGCTAATGAAAAACTGTTTTTT
TRBV6-5	-	TRBJ1-6	many	CASSMTRDWGPLHF	TGTGCCAGCTCGATGACAAGGGACTGGGGGCCCCTCCACTTT
TRBV5-6	-	TRBJ1-1	few	CASSLPEILNTEAFF	TGTGCCAGCAGCTTGCCGGAGATTTTGAACACTGAAGCTTTCTTT
TRBV20-1	TRBD1	TRBJ2-7	many	CSALDVGTGLYEQYF	TGCAGTGCCCTTGACGTGGGGACAGGGCTATACGAGCAGTACTTC
TRBV7-8	TRBD2	TRBJ2-1	-	CASSRGTSGGAGWDEQFF	TGTGCCAGCAGCCGAGGGACTAGCGGGGGGGCCGGTTGGGATGAGCAGTTCTTC